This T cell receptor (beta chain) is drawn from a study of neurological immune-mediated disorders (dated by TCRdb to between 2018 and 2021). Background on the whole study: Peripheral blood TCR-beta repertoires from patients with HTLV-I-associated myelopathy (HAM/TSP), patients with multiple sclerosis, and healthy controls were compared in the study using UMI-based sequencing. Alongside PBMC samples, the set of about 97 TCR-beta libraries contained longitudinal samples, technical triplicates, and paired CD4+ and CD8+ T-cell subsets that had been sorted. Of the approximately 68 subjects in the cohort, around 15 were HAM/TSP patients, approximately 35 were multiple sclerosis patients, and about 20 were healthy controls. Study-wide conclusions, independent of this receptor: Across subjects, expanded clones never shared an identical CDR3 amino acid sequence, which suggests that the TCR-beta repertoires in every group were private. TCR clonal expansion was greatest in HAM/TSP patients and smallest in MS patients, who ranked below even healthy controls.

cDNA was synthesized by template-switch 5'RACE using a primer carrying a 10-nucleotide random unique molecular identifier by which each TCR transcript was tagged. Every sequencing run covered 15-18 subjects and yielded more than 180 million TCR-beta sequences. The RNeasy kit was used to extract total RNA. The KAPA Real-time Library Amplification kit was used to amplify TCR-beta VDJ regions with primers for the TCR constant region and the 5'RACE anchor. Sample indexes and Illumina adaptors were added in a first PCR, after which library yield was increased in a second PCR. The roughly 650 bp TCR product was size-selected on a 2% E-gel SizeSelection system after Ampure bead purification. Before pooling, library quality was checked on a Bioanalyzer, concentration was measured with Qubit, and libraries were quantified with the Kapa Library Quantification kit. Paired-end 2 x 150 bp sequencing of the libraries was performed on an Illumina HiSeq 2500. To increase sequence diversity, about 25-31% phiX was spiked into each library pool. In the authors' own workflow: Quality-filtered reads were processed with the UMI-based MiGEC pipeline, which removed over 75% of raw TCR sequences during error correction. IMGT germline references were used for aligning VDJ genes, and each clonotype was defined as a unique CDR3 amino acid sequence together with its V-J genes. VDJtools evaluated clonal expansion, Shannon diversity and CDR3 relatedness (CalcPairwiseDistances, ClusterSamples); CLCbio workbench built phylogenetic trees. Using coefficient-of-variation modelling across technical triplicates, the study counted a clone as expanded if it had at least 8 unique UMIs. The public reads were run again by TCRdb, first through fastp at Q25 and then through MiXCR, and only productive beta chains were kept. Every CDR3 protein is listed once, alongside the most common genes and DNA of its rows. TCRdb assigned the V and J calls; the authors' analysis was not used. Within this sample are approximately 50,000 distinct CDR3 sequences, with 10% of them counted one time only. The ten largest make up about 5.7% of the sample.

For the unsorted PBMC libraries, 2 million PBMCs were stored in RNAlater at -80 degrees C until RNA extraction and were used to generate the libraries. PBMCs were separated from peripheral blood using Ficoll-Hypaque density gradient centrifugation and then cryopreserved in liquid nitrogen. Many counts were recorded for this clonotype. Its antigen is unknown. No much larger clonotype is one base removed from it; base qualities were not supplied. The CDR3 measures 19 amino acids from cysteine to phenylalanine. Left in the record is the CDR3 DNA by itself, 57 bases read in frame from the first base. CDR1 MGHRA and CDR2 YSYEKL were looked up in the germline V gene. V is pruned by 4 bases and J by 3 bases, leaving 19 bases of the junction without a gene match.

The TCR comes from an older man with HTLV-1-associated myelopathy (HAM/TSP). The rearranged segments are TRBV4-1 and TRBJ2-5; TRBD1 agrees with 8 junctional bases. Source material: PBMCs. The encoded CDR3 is CASSPPPGTGRPGKETQYF. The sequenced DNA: TGCGCCAGCAGCCCCCCCCCCGGGACAGGCCGTCCCGGAAAAGAGACCCAGTACTTC.